This T cell receptor beta chain was captured by sequencing in a study of blood T cell repertoires in COVID-19 (dated by TCRdb to 2019 to 2021). Context from the whole study: Collaborator samples came from the United States, Italy and Spain and covered acute and convalescent phases of COVID-19. The material from the prospective study consisted of cDNA or gDNA derived from T cells, B-cell-depleted T cells, or PBMCs. The dataset comprised deeply sampled blood TCRbeta repertoires from subjects exposed to, actively infected with, or recovered from COVID-19. The repertoires were released in a freely available public database meant as a resource for research on the immune response to SARS-CoV-2. Samples came from the ongoing ImmuneRACE study (first 160 participants) plus 1,254 subjects from 6 global collaborators. A de-identified subject ID, COVID-19 status, age in years and sex were almost always included in the sample metadata. Where available, HLA class I and class II types were obtained from metadata supplied by the sample provider rather than from assay-based typing. General findings and caveats noted by the study authors: The amount of clinical and demographic metadata varied by source and participant and was provided uncurated.

The immunoSEQ Assay, a bias-controlled multiplex PCR, was used to amplify TCRbeta CDR3 regions from genomic DNA. For the original study's pipeline: The number of nucleated cells in each sample was estimated by amplification of reference gene primers within the assay. To quantify the absolute abundance of each unique TCRbeta CDR3 rearrangement, sequence reads were collapsed and filtered. Productive Simpson clonality was computed per sample as the square root of Simpson's diversity index over productive rearrangements. What TCRdb holds here is the immuneACCESS table cut down to in-frame rearrangements. Part of the clones is not present; checked against another copy, under half of the missing clones reflect an unresolved V gene, and the others are unexplained. Clone size and the V and J calls come from that table; the DNA yielded D and trimming. The sample yields 55,000 to 70,000 clones; around 86% were counted once. Of the sample, approximately 3.4% falls within the top ten clones.

Each collaborating institution followed its own protocols to collect whole blood in K2EDTA tubes. Collaborator samples were shipped for TCRbeta analysis as frozen whole blood, isolated PBMCs, or DNA extracted from either sample type. From a lookup of the germline V gene (reference sequence), CDR1 and CDR2 are MNHEY and SMNVEV. Cut back by 4 bases and 13 bases, the V and J ends lie 22 bases apart. From the cysteine up to the phenylalanine, the CDR3 has a length of 15 residues. The CDR3 DNA has 45 bases and is translated from base 1. With respect to this clone: What this receptor recognizes is not known. No clone much larger than this one lies a single base away; base qualities are absent.

The chain couples TRBV27 to TRBJ1-4; the D segment could be TRBD1, given 6 matching bases. The TCR comes from a woman of 80 years or more with acute or convalescent COVID-19. Sequencing was done on a sample of peripheral blood. The DNA reads as follows: TGTGCCAGCAGTTCGTATCAGGGGTCTGGGGTTGGACTGTTTTTT. Its protein is CASSSYQGSGVGLFF.